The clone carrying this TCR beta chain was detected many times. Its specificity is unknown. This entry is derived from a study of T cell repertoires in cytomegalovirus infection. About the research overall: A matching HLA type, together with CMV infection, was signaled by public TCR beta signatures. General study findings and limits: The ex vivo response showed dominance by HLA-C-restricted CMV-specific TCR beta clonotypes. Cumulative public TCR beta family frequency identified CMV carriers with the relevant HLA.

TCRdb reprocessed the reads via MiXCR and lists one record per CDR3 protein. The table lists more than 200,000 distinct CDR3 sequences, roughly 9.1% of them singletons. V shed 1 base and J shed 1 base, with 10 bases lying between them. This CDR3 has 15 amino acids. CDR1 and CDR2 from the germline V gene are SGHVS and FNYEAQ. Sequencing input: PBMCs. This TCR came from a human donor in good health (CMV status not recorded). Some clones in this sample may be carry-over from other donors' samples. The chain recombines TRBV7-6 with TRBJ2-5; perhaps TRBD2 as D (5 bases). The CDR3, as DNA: TGTGCCAGCAGCTTAGAACCTAGCCGCCAAGAGACCCAGTACTTC. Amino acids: CASSLEPSRQETQYF.